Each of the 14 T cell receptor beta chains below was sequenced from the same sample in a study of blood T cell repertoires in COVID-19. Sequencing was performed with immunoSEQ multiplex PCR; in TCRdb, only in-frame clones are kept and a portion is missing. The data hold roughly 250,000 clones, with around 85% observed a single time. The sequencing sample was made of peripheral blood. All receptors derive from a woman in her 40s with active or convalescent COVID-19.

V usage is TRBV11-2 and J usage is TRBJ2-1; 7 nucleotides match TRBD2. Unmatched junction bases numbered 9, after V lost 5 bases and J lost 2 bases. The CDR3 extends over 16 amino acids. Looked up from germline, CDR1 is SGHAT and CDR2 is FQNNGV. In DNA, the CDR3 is TGTGCCAGCAGCCCCACTAGCGTGGGAACCTACAATGAGCAGTTCTTC. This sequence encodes CASSPTSVGTYNEQFF.

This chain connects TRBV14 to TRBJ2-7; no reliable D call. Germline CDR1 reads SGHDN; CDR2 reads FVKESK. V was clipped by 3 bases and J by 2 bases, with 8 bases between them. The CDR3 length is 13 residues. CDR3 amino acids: CASSQAIPYEQYV. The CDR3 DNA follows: TGTGCCAGCAGCCAGGCCATACCCTACGAGCAGTACGTC.

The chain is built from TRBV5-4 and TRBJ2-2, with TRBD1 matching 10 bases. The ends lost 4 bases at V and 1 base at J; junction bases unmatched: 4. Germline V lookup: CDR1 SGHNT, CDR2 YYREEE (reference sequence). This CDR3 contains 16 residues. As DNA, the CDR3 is TGTGCCAGCAGCCCGGGACAGGGGCTGAACACCGGGGAGCTGTTTTTT. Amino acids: CASSPGQGLNTGELFF. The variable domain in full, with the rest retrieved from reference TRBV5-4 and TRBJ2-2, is ETGVTQSPTHLIKTRGQQVTLRCSSQSGHNTVSWYQQALGQGPQFIFQYYREEENGRGNFPPRFSGLQFPNYSSELNVNALELDDSALYLCASSPGQGLNTGELFFGEGSRLTVL.

CDR3 residues: CASSLDRGNSYNEQFF. CDR3 nucleotide sequence: TGTGCCAGCAGTTTGGACAGGGGCAACTCCTACAATGAGCAGTTCTTC. V usage is TRBV28 and J usage is TRBJ2-1; 9 bases align to TRBD1. Germline values: CDR1 MDHEN, CDR2 SYDVKM. The ends lost 3 bases at V and 0 bases at J; junction bases unmatched: 3. CDR3 size: 16 residues.

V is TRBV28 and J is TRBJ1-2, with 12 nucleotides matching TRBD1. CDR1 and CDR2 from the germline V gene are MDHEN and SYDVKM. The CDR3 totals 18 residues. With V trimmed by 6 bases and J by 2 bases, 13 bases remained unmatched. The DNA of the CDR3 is TGTGCCAGCAGCTTACTTCCGGGACAGGGGGCGAAAAACTATGGCTACACCTTC. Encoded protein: CASSLLPGQGAKNYGYTF.

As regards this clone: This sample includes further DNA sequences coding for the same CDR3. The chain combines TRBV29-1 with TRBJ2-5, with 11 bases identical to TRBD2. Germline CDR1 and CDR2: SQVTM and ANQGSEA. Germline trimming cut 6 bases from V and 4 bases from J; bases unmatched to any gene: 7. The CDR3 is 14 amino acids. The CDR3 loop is CSVSGTSGGETQYF. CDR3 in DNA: TGCAGCGTGTCCGGGACTAGCGGTGGAGAGACCCAGTACTTC. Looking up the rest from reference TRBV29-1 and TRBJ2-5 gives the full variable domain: SAVISQKPSRDICQRGTSLTIQCQVDSQVTMMFWYRQQPGQSLTLIATANQGSEATYESGFVIDKFPISRPNLTFSTLTVSNMSPEDSSIYLCSVSGTSGGETQYFGPGTRLLVL.

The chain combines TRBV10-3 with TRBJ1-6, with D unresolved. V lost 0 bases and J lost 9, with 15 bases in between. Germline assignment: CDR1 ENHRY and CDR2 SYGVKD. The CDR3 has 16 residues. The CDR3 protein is CAISESIAGSGSPLHF. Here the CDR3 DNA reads TGTGCCATCAGTGAGTCGATAGCCGGGAGTGGTTCACCCCTCCACTTT.

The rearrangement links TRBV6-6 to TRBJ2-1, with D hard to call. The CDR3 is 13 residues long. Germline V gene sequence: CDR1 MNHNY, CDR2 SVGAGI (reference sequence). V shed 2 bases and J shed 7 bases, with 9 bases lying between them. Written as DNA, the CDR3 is TGTGCCAGCAGTTACATATCTAGAAATGAGCAGTTCTTC. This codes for CASSYISRNEQFF.

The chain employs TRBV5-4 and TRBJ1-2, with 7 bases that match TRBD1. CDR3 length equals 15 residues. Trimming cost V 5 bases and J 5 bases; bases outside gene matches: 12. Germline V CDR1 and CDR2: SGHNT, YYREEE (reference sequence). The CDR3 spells CASSFLGGADYGYTF. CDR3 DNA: TGTGCCAGCAGTTTTCTAGGGGGCGCGGATTATGGCTACACCTTC. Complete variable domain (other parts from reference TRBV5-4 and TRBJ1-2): ETGVTQSPTHLIKTRGQQVTLRCSSQSGHNTVSWYQQALGQGPQFIFQYYREEENGRGNFPPRFSGLQFPNYSSELNVNALELDDSALYLCASSFLGGADYGYTFGSGTRLTVV.

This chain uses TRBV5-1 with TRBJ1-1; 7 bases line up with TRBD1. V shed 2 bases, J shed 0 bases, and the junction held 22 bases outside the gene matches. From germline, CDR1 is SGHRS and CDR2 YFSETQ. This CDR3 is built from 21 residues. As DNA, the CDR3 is TGCGCCAGCAGCTTAAACCCCGCCACAAACAGGGGTGGTAACCTGAACACTGAAGCTTTCTTT. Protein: CASSLNPATNRGGNLNTEAFF.

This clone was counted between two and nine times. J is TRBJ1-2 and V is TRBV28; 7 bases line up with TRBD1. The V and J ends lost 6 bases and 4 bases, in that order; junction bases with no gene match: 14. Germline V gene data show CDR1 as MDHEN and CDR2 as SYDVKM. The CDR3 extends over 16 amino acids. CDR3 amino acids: CASRPNKDRASYGYTF. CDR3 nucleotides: TGTGCCAGCAGACCTAACAAAGACAGGGCCAGCTATGGCTACACCTTC.

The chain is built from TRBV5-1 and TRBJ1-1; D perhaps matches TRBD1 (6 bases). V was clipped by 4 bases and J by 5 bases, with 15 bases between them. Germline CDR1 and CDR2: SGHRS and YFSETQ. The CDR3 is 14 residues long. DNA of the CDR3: TGCGCCAGCAGCATACAGGGCGGGCCGACTGAAGCTTTCTTT. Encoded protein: CASSIQGGPTEAFF.

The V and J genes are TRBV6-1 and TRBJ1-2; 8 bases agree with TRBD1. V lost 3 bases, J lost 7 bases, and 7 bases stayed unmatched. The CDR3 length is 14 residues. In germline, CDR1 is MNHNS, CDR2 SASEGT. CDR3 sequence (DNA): TGTGCCAGCAGTGATGCCGGGACAGGTGGTGGCTACACCTTC. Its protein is CASSDAGTGGGYTF.

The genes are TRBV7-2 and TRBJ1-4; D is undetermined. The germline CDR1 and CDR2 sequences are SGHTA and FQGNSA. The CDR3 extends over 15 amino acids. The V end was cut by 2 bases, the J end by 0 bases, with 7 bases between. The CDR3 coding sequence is TGTGCCAGCAGCTTATTTTTCGCAACTAATGAAAAACTGTTTTTT. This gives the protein CASSLFFATNEKLFF.